This record concerns one TCR beta chain sequence. Antigen unknown. Original analysis: Sequence data from immunoSEQ were junction-only and lacked quality scores; consequently, filtering differed. The protocol was immunoSEQ multiplex PCR, while the TCRdb copy is restricted to in-frame clones and leaves out a portion. The V and J calls and clone size were taken over from that table, and D and trimming were inferred from the DNA. The sample records about 2 million clones, 85% to 95% being singletons. This sample was taken from a study of shared clonotypes between healthy human individuals. Regarding the study as a whole: Sharing across several donors was seen in 4% to 6.5% of naive CD4 clonotypes.

V was trimmed by 0 bases and J by 14 bases, leaving 14 bases between them. The CDR3 length is 13 residues. The germline V gene encodes CDR1 GTSNPN and CDR2 SVGIG (reference sequence). The chain links TRBV30 to TRBJ1-6; D not certain. The sequence was obtained from a man aged 18 to 29 in good health. Input material: naive CD4+ T cells sorted from blood. Subset indicated: CD45RA+ positively selected. Here the CDR3 reads CAWSVEGSGSLHF. In nucleotides, the CDR3 is TGTGCCTGGAGTGTTGAGGGTTCCGGGTCCCTCCACTTT.